A single sample gave rise to the 14 T cell receptor beta chains below, sequenced in a study of shared clonotypes between healthy human individuals. Sequencing was performed with immunoSEQ multiplex PCR; in TCRdb, only in-frame clones are kept and a portion is missing. The sample shows some 2,500,000 clones, approximately 93% of them seen only once. The sample was naive CD4+ T cells from PBMCs. Subset meaning: CD45RA+ positively selected. These receptors originate from a man aged 18 to 29 in good health. Some clones in this sample may be carry-over from other donors' samples.

This clone was seen a single time. The chain joins TRBV5-1 to TRBJ2-1; 14 nucleotides match TRBD2. This CDR3 comprises 15 residues. J was trimmed by 8 bases and V by 4 bases; bases with no gene match: 5. The germline V gene encodes CDR1 SGHRS and CDR2 YFSETQ. CDR3 in amino acids: CASSGGTSGSDEQFF. Here the CDR3 DNA reads TGCGCCAGCAGCGGCGGGACTAGCGGGAGCGATGAGCAGTTCTTC. Together with reference TRBV5-1 and TRBJ2-1, the CDR3 gives the full variable domain: KAGVTQTPRYLIKTRGQQVTLSCSPISGHRSVSWYQQTPGQGLQFLFEYFSETQRNKGNFPGRFSGRQFSNSRSEMNVSTLELGDSALYLCASSGGTSGSDEQFFGPGTRLTVL.

This chain uses TRBV6-1 with TRBJ1-5, with unresolved D. This CDR3 comprises 14 residues. From germline, CDR1 is MNHNS and CDR2 SASEGT. The V end lost 4 bases, the J end lost 9 bases, and 16 bases lay between the germline ends. In nucleotides, the CDR3 is TGTGCCAGCAGTGTTACCCGGGGTCTGAGGCCCCAGCATTTT. This sequence encodes CASSVTRGLRPQHF.

V and J are TRBV10-3 and TRBJ1-3, with a weak D call TRBD1 (5 bases). V was trimmed by 7 bases and J by 0 bases, leaving 19 bases between them. This CDR3 is built from 17 residues. From germline, CDR1 is ENHRY and CDR2 SYGVKD. The CDR3 is CAIKKSDNLRSGNTIYF. CDR3 bases: TGTGCCATCAAGAAGTCGGACAACCTTCGCTCTGGAAACACCATATATTTT.

Only one count was recorded for this clone. The chain links TRBV15 to TRBJ1-2; D perhaps matches TRBD1 (6 bases). This CDR3 has 13 amino acids. Trimming removed 1 base at V and 8 bases at J, with 11 bases between. CDR1 LNHNV and CDR2 YYDKDF come from the germline V gene (reference sequence). CDR3 DNA sequence: TGTGCCACCAGCAGAGGGACAGCTGGCGGCTACACCTTC. Translation gives CATSRGTAGGYTF.

The rearrangement joins TRBV5-8 to TRBJ2-1; D possibly corresponds to TRBD1 (5 bases). This CDR3 comprises 14 residues. Germline V gives CDR1 SGHTS, CDR2 YDEGEE. Trimming shortened V by 2 bases and J by 7 bases, and 13 bases separated the two germline ends. The CDR3 DNA follows: TGTGCCAGCAGCTTTTGGGGCTTTGTAAATGAGCAGTTCTTC. Residues: CASSFWGFVNEQFF.

The V and J genes are TRBV27 and TRBJ2-2; 7 bases line up with TRBD1. Trimming took 3 bases from V and 6 from J; bases not matched to a gene: 4. The CDR3 has 14 residues. Germline assignment: CDR1 MNHEY and CDR2 SMNVEV (reference sequence). CDR3 sequence: CASSFNRGSGELFF. In DNA form, the CDR3 reads TGTGCCAGCAGTTTTAACAGGGGCTCCGGGGAGCTGTTTTTT.

V usage is TRBV6-1 and J usage is TRBJ2-7; no clear D gene. This CDR3 comprises 11 residues. V shed 8 bases and J shed 4 bases, with 9 bases lying between them. Germline CDR1 and CDR2: MNHNS and SASEGT. DNA of the CDR3: TGTGCCAGCTCCCGGACGTACGAGCAGTACTTC. This translates into CASSRTYEQYF.

The CDR3 DNA reads TGCGCCAGCAGCCAAGTAGGCGTTCAGGGTAGCGGGGAGCTGTTTTTT. Amino acids: CASSQVGVQGSGELFF. V is TRBV4-3 and J is TRBJ2-2; maybe TRBD1 (5 bases). Trimming removed 1 base at V and 7 bases at J, with 16 bases between. The CDR3 sequence is 16 residues long. The germline gives CDR1 LGHNA, CDR2 YSLEER.

The chain couples TRBV6-1 to TRBJ2-7; D gene uncertain. CDR3 size: 14 residues. The germline V and J ends were trimmed by 1 base and 5 bases, with 12 bases remaining between them. Germline CDR1 MNHNS, CDR2 SASEGT. This CDR3 is CASSEGSLRNEQYF. The CDR3 coding sequence is TGTGCCAGCAGTGAAGGATCGCTACGCAACGAGCAGTACTTC.

The table lists this clone with a few counts. V is TRBV7-2 and J is TRBJ2-7; a possible D gene is TRBD2 (5 bases). The CDR3 contains 12 residues. The V gene's germline CDR1 is SGHTA and CDR2 FQGNSA. The ends were cut back, 5 bases at V and 2 bases at J, with 7 bases in the middle. In nucleotides, the CDR3 is TGTGCCAGCAGCCAGCGGCCCTACGAGCAGTACTTC. Protein: CASSQRPYEQYF. The full variable domain, in which reference TRBV7-2 and TRBJ2-7 provide the parts outside the CDR3, is GAGVSQSPSNKVTEKGKDVELRCDPISGHTALYWYRQSLGQGLEFLIYFQGNSAPDKSGLPSDRFSAERTGGSVSTLTIQRTQQEDSAVYLCASSQRPYEQYFGPGTRLTVT.

This clone was seen a single time. The J gene is TRBJ2-1, the V gene TRBV7-2; D gene uncertain. The germline V gene has CDR1 SGHTA and CDR2 FQGNSA. Trimming took 5 bases from V and 5 from J, leaving 13 bases between them. This CDR3 is 14 amino acids long. In nucleotides, the CDR3 is TGTGCCAGCAGCCCCGCCGTGGCGAACAATGAGCAGTTCTTC. Protein: CASSPAVANNEQFF.

V usage is TRBV23-1 and J usage is TRBJ2-3, with 11 bases lining up with TRBD2. TRBV23-1 counts as an open reading frame of uncertain function. This CDR3 is built from 20 residues. The V gene end was trimmed by 8 bases and the J gene end by 5 bases; junction bases not matched to a gene: 24. CDR3 amino acids: CASPLAGGPIGNKSRDTQYF. CDR3 nucleotide sequence: TGCGCCAGCCCCCTAGCGGGAGGCCCCATCGGTAATAAAAGTAGAGATACGCAGTATTTT.

V gene TRBV19 combines with J gene TRBJ1-4; D gene ambiguous. Looked up from germline, CDR1 is LNHDA and CDR2 is SQIVND (reference sequence). This CDR3 has 15 residues. Trimming cost V 3 bases and J 4 bases, with 12 bases left between them. The CDR3: CASSIGSIRNEKLFF. CDR3 DNA: TGTGCCAGTAGTATCGGGAGTATCCGTAATGAAAAACTGTTTTTT.

The CDR3 reads CASSFATGFGPNTEAFF. Here the CDR3 DNA reads TGTGCCAGCAGCTTCGCAACCGGGTTTGGTCCGAACACTGAAGCTTTCTTT. The chain combines TRBV5-6 with TRBJ1-1; D is unclear. CDR3 size: 17 residues. Germline V gene lookup returns CDR1 SGHDT and CDR2 YYEEEE. V lost 2 bases and J 1 base, leaving 18 bases between the germline ends.